This passage covers 29 T cell receptor beta chains from one sample sequenced in a study of cytomegalovirus exposure and HLA in healthy donors. PCR was performed using 60 Vbeta and 13 Jbeta primers. The protocol was immunoSEQ multiplex PCR, while the TCRdb copy is restricted to in-frame clones and leaves out a portion. This table holds approximately 150,000 clones, roughly 80% found once. The sample taken for sequencing was PBMCs. These receptors were obtained from a boy between 2 and 10 years old in good health and CMV-seronegative.

The rearrangement joins TRBV5-1 to TRBJ2-4; D gene uncertain. The ends were cut back, 2 bases at V and 6 bases at J, with 15 bases in the middle. The CDR3 totals 15 residues. Looked up from germline, CDR1 is SGHRS and CDR2 is YFSETQ. The CDR3 DNA is TGCGCCAGCAGCTTAATTGGGCTCAATGGAAACATTCAGTACTTC. This sequence encodes CASSLIGLNGNIQYF.

The chain couples TRBV4-2 to TRBJ2-3; TRBD2 matches 10 bases. The germline CDR1 and CDR2 sequences are LGHNA and YNFKEQ. This CDR3 spans 20 amino acids. V shed 0 bases, J shed 4 bases, and the junction held 16 bases outside the gene matches. CDR3 residues: CASSQDGASGSSNAADTQYF. The CDR3, as DNA: TGTGCCAGCAGCCAAGATGGAGCTAGCGGGAGTTCAAACGCGGCAGATACGCAGTATTTT.

The gene calls are TRBV6-6 and TRBJ2-1; 8 bases align to TRBD2. Germline V gene data show CDR1 as MNHNY and CDR2 as SVGAGI (reference sequence). This CDR3 region has 13 residues. The V gene end was trimmed by 9 bases and the J gene end by 8 bases; junction bases not matched to a gene: 9. In nucleotides, the CDR3 is TGTGCCAGTAAAAGCGGGAGCTTGGATGAGCAGTTCTTC. Amino acid sequence: CASKSGSLDEQFF.

The J gene is TRBJ2-3, the V gene TRBV5-4; D is uncertain. The CDR3 is 13 amino acids. The germline V and J ends were trimmed by 4 bases and 2 bases, with 8 bases remaining between them. CDR1 SGHNT and CDR2 YYREEE come from the germline V gene (reference sequence). The CDR3 loop reads CASSQTSTDTQYF. In DNA, the CDR3 is TGTGCCAGCAGCCAGACATCCACAGATACGCAGTATTTT.

This sequence joins TRBV9 and TRBJ2-7; D possibly corresponds to TRBD2 (6 bases). CDR3 length: 15 residues. The germline V gene has CDR1 SGDLS and CDR2 YYNGEE. With 4 bases removed from V and 3 bases from J, the gap between germline ends came to 17 bases. The CDR3 DNA sequence: TGTGCCAGCAGCCCTCGGACGGACTACCTCTACGAGCAGTACTTC. Translation gives CASSPRTDYLYEQYF.

This chain connects TRBV7-9 to TRBJ1-5; 7 bases are shared with TRBD1. Trimming removed 1 base from V and 7 bases from J; junction bases left unmatched: 10. From germline, CDR1 is SEHNR and CDR2 FQNEAQ (reference sequence). CDR3 length: 16 residues. Here the CDR3 DNA reads TGTGCCAGCAGCTTAGAGTCCAGGGGGATTATACAGCCCCAGCATTTT. Its protein is CASSLESRGIIQPQHF.

This clone was detected a few times. The J gene is TRBJ1-1, the V gene TRBV7-3, with D tentatively TRBD1 (5 bases). CDR1 SGHTA and CDR2 FQGTGA come from the germline V gene. Deletions cut 2 bases from V and 5 bases from J, with 12 bases between. The CDR3 spans 14 residues. The CDR3 sequence is CASSLVAGRTEAFF. The CDR3 bases are TGTGCCAGCAGCTTAGTGGCAGGGAGGACTGAAGCTTTCTTT.

This rearrangement joins TRBV5-5 to TRBJ1-6; D call uncertain. CDR1 and CDR2 (germline): SGHKS, YYEKEE (reference sequence). CDR3 length: 15 amino acids. Trimming took 2 bases from V and 0 from J, leaving 6 bases between them. The CDR3 DNA follows: TGTGCCAGCAGCTTTGAGGGCTCCTATAATTCACCCCTCCACTTT. Amino acid sequence: CASSFEGSYNSPLHF. Based on the CDR3 plus reference TRBV5-5 and TRBJ1-6, the full variable domain is DAGVTQSPTHLIKTRGQQVTLRCSPISGHKSVSWYQQVLGQGPQFIFQYYEKEERGRGNFPDRFSARQFPNYSSELNVNALLLGDSALYLCASSFEGSYNSPLHFGNGTRLTVT.

The V and J genes are TRBV9 and TRBJ1-1; 7 nucleotides match TRBD1. CDR3 length: 14 residues. Germline-derived CDR1 and CDR2 are SGDLS and YYNGEE. V lost 3 bases, J lost 3 bases, and 5 bases stayed unmatched. CDR3 nucleotides: TGTGCCAGCAGCGCAGGGGGGATGGACACTGAAGCTTTCTTT. It yields the protein CASSAGGMDTEAFF.

The chain joins TRBV5-4 to TRBJ1-6, with 10 bases fitting TRBD1. The CDR3 extends over 18 amino acids. The trim removed 4 bases at V and 5 bases at J, leaving 12 bases unmatched. Germline loops: CDR1 SGHNT, CDR2 YYREEE (reference sequence). This CDR3 reads CASSAGQGSTGDNSPLHF. The CDR3 region has the DNA TGTGCCAGCAGCGCGGGACAGGGGAGTACGGGGGATAATTCACCCCTCCACTTT.

The V gene is TRBV21-1, the J gene TRBJ1-1; TRBD1, the table's D call, lacks a check against the DNA. TRBV21-1 counts as a pseudogene. CDR3 length: 18 residues. CDR3 loop: CASSTRTASCFGNTEAFF. Written as DNA, the CDR3 is TGTGCCAGCAGCACTCGGACAGCCTCTTGTTTCGGGAACACTGAAGCTTTCTTT.

This clone was detected only a few times. The V and J genes are TRBV7-9 and TRBJ1-5, with D possibly being TRBD1 (5 bases). CDR1 SEHNR and CDR2 FQNEAQ come from the germline V gene (reference sequence). This CDR3 comprises 17 residues. V was clipped by 0 bases and J by 0 bases, with 12 bases between them. CDR3 sequence reads: CASSLALAGLSNQPQHF. In DNA, the CDR3 is TGTGCCAGCAGCTTAGCGCTGGCAGGGCTTAGCAATCAGCCCCAGCATTTT.

The chain joins TRBV29-1 to TRBJ2-1, with TRBD2 as a possible D gene (6 bases). Germline CDR1 and CDR2: SQVTM and ANQGSEA. The CDR3 is 15 amino acids. The V end was cut by 0 bases, the J end by 8 bases, with 17 bases between. Here the CDR3 DNA reads TGCAGCGTTGAAGACTGGAGGGGTGGAGGGGATGAGCAGTTCTTC. Translation: CSVEDWRGGGDEQFF.

This chain connects TRBV4-3 to TRBJ2-7; D is unresolved. CDR3 length: 14 amino acids. Trimming stripped 1 base from V and 2 bases from J, with 9 bases between. Germline CDR1 LGHNA, CDR2 YSLEER. DNA of the CDR3: TGCGCCAGCAGCCAAGCCAGGTCCACCTACGAGCAGTACTTC. Its translation: CASSQARSTYEQYF.

The V call is TRBV9, the J call TRBJ2-1; TRBD2 matches 7 bases. From germline, CDR1 is SGDLS and CDR2 YYNGEE. V was pared by 1 base and J by 7 bases, with 5 bases of the junction left unmatched. This CDR3 region has 14 residues. In DNA, the CDR3 is TGTGCCAGCAGCGTACCCGGGAGGATAAATGAGCAGTTCTTC. This sequence encodes CASSVPGRINEQFF.

This chain uses TRBV29-1 with TRBJ2-7; 9 bases are shared with TRBD1. The V gene's germline CDR1 is SQVTM and CDR2 ANQGSEA. The CDR3 spans 15 residues. Trimming removed 0 bases from V and 2 bases from J; junction bases left unmatched: 5. The CDR3 here is CSVEDPTGGPYEQYF. The CDR3 region has the DNA TGCAGCGTTGAAGATCCCACAGGGGGCCCCTACGAGCAGTACTTC.

The V gene is TRBV7-3, the J gene TRBJ2-3, with D possibly matching TRBD1 (6 bases). The germline V gene has CDR1 SGHTA and CDR2 FQGTGA. The V and J ends lost 2 bases and 1 base respectively, with 13 bases between them. The CDR3 has 16 amino acids. The CDR3 region has the DNA TGTGCCAGCAGCTTACTATCGAGGACAGGCACAGATACGCAGTATTTT. It specifies CASSLLSRTGTDTQYF.

There are a few counts of this clone. This sequence joins TRBV27 and TRBJ1-5; D gene uncertain. V dropped 6 bases and J dropped 8 bases, with 17 bases sitting between them. From germline, CDR1 is MNHEY and CDR2 SMNVEV (reference sequence). This CDR3 region has 14 residues. For the CDR3, the DNA is TGTGCCAGCAGCCGCAATATTGACTTCGAGCCCCAGCATTTT. This translates into CASSRNIDFEPQHF.

The chain has TRBV19 and TRBJ1-2; D is possibly TRBD1 (5 bases). Per germline, CDR1 LNHDA and CDR2 SQIVND (reference sequence). V was pared by 4 bases and J by 1 base, with 10 bases between. The CDR3 is 14 amino acids. CDR3 nucleotides: TGTGCCAGTAGTACGCTAGACAGTAACTATGGCTACACCTTC. Translating it yields CASSTLDSNYGYTF.

This sequence joins TRBV6-5 and TRBJ2-1; 8 nucleotides agree with TRBD2. CDR1 is MNHEY and CDR2 is SVGAGI in the germline V gene. Losses at the gene ends were 8 bases for V and 9 bases for J; bases not matched to a gene: 9. The length of the CDR3 is 13 residues. The CDR3 protein is CASLPGGGGEQFF. Here the CDR3 DNA reads TGTGCCAGCCTCCCGGGGGGGGGCGGTGAGCAGTTCTTC.

By proportion, this clone is medium-sized. The chain employs TRBV7-2 and TRBJ2-1, with TRBD1 identical over 7 bases. CDR1 SGHTA and CDR2 FQGNSA come from the germline V gene. Germline trimming cut 5 bases from V and 6 bases from J; bases unmatched to any gene: 10. The length of the CDR3 is 15 residues. CDR3 sequence reads: CASSAGDRRTNEQFF. CDR3 nucleotides: TGTGCCAGCAGCGCAGGGGACAGACGAACCAATGAGCAGTTCTTC. Based on the CDR3 plus reference TRBV7-2 and TRBJ2-1, the full variable domain is GAGVSQSPSNKVTEKGKDVELRCDPISGHTALYWYRQSLGQGLEFLIYFQGNSAPDKSGLPSDRFSAERTGGSVSTLTIQRTQQEDSAVYLCASSAGDRRTNEQFFGPGTRLTVL.

The V gene is TRBV18, the J gene TRBJ2-7, with 8 bases that match TRBD1. The CDR3 is 14 residues long. Germline values: CDR1 KGHSH, CDR2 LQKENI. J gave up 5 bases and V 3 bases, and 6 bases lay outside the gene matches. This chain's CDR3 is CASSPDRVNDEQYF. DNA of the CDR3: TGTGCCAGCTCACCGGACAGGGTGAACGACGAGCAGTACTTC.

This rearrangement joins TRBV4-2 to TRBJ2-7; TRBD1 aligns across 8 bases. V was clipped by 3 bases and J by 5 bases; unmatched bases: 12. CDR3 length: 16 amino acids. Germline lookup yields CDR1 LGHNA and CDR2 YNFKEQ. The CDR3 protein is CASSHFRSGGFNEQYF. The CDR3 nucleotides are TGTGCCAGCAGCCATTTTCGGTCAGGGGGCTTCAACGAGCAGTACTTC.

Here the CDR3 reads CASTNELAKNIQYF. As DNA, the CDR3 is TGTGCCAGTACCAACGAACTAGCCAAAAACATTCAGTACTTC. This rearrangement joins TRBV19 to TRBJ2-4, with D hard to call. Germline V gives CDR1 LNHDA, CDR2 SQIVND (reference sequence). V gave up 7 bases and J gave up 0 bases, with 10 bases separating them. The CDR3 spans 14 residues. Using reference TRBV19 and TRBJ2-4 for the parts outside the CDR3, the full variable domain is DGGITQSPKYLFRKEGQNVTLSCEQNLNHDAMYWYRQDPGQGLRLIYYSQIVNDFQKGDIAEGYSVSREKKESFPLTVTSAQKNPTAFYLCASTNELAKNIQYFGAGTRLSVL.

The chain joins TRBV28 to TRBJ2-3; maybe TRBD1 (6 bases). The CDR3 is made up of 14 amino acids. V gave up 2 bases and J gave up 4 bases, with 10 bases separating them. Germline assignment: CDR1 MDHEN and CDR2 SYDVKM. The CDR3, as DNA: TGTGCCAGCAGTTTAATCTCAGGGGCAGATACGCAGTATTTT. This sequence encodes CASSLISGADTQYF.

This clone was seen once. The V gene is TRBV6-5, the J gene TRBJ2-1, with D unclear. The CDR3 runs 16 residues. The V end lost 0 bases, the J end lost 0 bases, and 9 bases lay between the germline ends. Germline V CDR1 and CDR2: MNHEY, SVGAGI. Here the CDR3 reads CASSYSELVSYNEQFF. The CDR3 DNA reads TGTGCCAGCAGTTACTCTGAGCTCGTCTCCTACAATGAGCAGTTCTTC.

This rearrangement joins TRBV5-5 to TRBJ1-1; 8 bases match TRBD1. V shed 3 bases and J 0 bases; nucleotides not matched to a gene: 4. The CDR3 loop spans 15 amino acids. Germline-derived CDR1 and CDR2 are SGHKS and YYEKEE (reference sequence). The CDR3 protein is CASSSTTGVNTEAFF. DNA for the CDR3: TGTGCCAGCAGCTCCACGACAGGGGTGAACACTGAAGCTTTCTTT. Complete variable domain (other parts from reference TRBV5-5 and TRBJ1-1): DAGVTQSPTHLIKTRGQQVTLRCSPISGHKSVSWYQQVLGQGPQFIFQYYEKEERGRGNFPDRFSARQFPNYSSELNVNALLLGDSALYLCASSSTTGVNTEAFFGQGTRLTVV.

V and J are TRBV16 and TRBJ2-7; TRBD1 is a possible D gene (5 bases). The V end was cut by 0 bases, the J end by 6 bases, with 12 bases between. This CDR3 region has 14 residues. Germline V gene sequence: CDR1 KGHSY, CDR2 FQNENV. CDR3 coding DNA: TGTGCCAGCAGCCAATCACAGTCAGGGCGCGAGCAGTACTTC. This encodes CASSQSQSGREQYF.

The chain is built from TRBV10-1 and TRBJ2-7; 12 bases are a match to TRBD2. In germline, CDR1 is WNHNN, CDR2 SYGVQD (reference sequence). This CDR3 has 16 residues. J was trimmed by 2 bases and V by 1 base; bases with no gene match: 3. The CDR3, as DNA: TGCGCCAGCAGTGAGTTGACTAGCGGGAGCCCCTACGAGCAGTACTTC. Translated: CASSELTSGSPYEQYF.